A selection of T cell receptor beta chains follows, all from one sample in a study of cytomegalovirus exposure and HLA in healthy donors. Here immunoSEQ multiplex PCR was the method, and the copy in TCRdb shows in-frame clones only, minus some. The data show some 69,000 clones, about 94% seen once. Sample: PBMCs. The receptors stem from a man between 18 and 29 years old in good health and CMV-seropositive. Each CDR3 is given without its conserved first and last residue. The D gene is left open where the match is weak. Clone sizes are given selectively: once, few, many, or a class where the clone is expanded.

CDR3aa: ASSRGGGQETQY
j_gene: TRBJ2-5
abundance: once
d_gene: TRBD1
v_gene: TRBV6-5

CDR3aa: ASSEVMWGQMNTEAF
j_gene: TRBJ1-1
abundance: .
d_gene: .
v_gene: TRBV6-1

CDR3aa: ASSQGVTGVTEAF
j_gene: TRBJ1-1
abundance: .
d_gene: TRBD1
v_gene: TRBV4-3

CDR3aa: ASSGGQGAWKNTEAF
j_gene: TRBJ1-1
abundance: .
d_gene: TRBD1
v_gene: TRBV6-1

CDR3aa: ASSERLAGGDTQY
j_gene: TRBJ2-3
abundance: .
d_gene: TRBD2
v_gene: TRBV6-4

CDR3aa: ASRSHWTGMNTGELF
j_gene: TRBJ2-2
abundance: .
d_gene: TRBD1
v_gene: TRBV28

CDR3aa: ASSLLFPATNQPQH
j_gene: TRBJ1-5
abundance: .
d_gene: .
v_gene: TRBV28

CDR3aa: SAMGREKLF
j_gene: TRBJ1-4
abundance: .
d_gene: .
v_gene: TRBV20-1

CDR3aa: AWSSLAGGGSPRSTGELF
j_gene: TRBJ2-2
abundance: .
d_gene: TRBD2
v_gene: TRBV30

CDR3aa: ANTGTGQYNEQF
j_gene: TRBJ2-1
abundance: .
d_gene: TRBD1
v_gene: TRBV28

CDR3aa: ASSTPGIDTQY
j_gene: TRBJ2-3
abundance: .
d_gene: .
v_gene: TRBV6-5

CDR3aa: ASSINQAPNEQF
j_gene: TRBJ2-1
abundance: .
d_gene: .
v_gene: TRBV19

CDR3aa: ASMLRDSTDTQY
j_gene: TRBJ2-3
abundance: .
d_gene: .
v_gene: TRBV19